The entry below gives a single T cell receptor beta chain sequence along with its context. The germline CDR1 and CDR2 sequences are SGHVT and SQSDAQ. The V end lost 3 bases, the J end lost 3 bases, and 15 bases lay between the germline ends. CDR3 length: 16 amino acids. Assay: immunoSEQ multiplex PCR; the TCRdb copy retains only in-frame clones and omits some. The sample lists about 23,000 clones; 90% to 95% were seen once. The data belong to a study of graft-versus-host responses after intestinal transplantation. The source material was PBMCs, sampled almost 40 days after intestinal transplant. The chain links TRBV7-4 to TRBJ1-5; unclear D gene. The origin of this receptor is a human patient who received an intestinal transplant, so some T cells may come from the graft donor. CDR3: CASSLKGGPPNQPQHF. The CDR3 nucleotides are TGTGCCAGCAGCTTGAAGGGAGGCCCCCCCAATCAGCCCCAGCATTTT.